This T cell receptor beta chain was profiled in a study of cytomegalovirus exposure and HLA in healthy donors. Germline-derived CDR1 and CDR2 are SGHTA and FQGNSA. The CDR3 runs to 15 residues. The trim removed 2 bases at V and 4 bases at J, leaving 4 bases unmatched. PCR was performed using 60 Vbeta and 13 Jbeta primers. In the original analysis: Unique TCR beta chains totaled 80 million to 100 million in a later count, with about 11 million of them shared. Method: immunoSEQ multiplex PCR; TCRdb's copy keeps in-frame clones and lacks some. V and J calls and clone size come straight from that table; D and trimming were deduced from the DNA. The table has about 95,000 clones, approximately 77% seen once.

The specimen was PBMCs. The source is a woman aged 40 to 50 in good health and CMV-seronegative. The rearrangement joins TRBV7-2 to TRBJ1-2; TRBD1 matches at 10 bases. The CDR3 is CASSLFRDRGYGYTF. The CDR3 coding sequence is TGTGCCAGCAGCTTATTCCGGGACAGGGGCTATGGCTACACCTTC. Variable domain in full (rest from reference TRBV7-2 and TRBJ1-2): GAGVSQSPSNKVTEKGKDVELRCDPISGHTALYWYRQSLGQGLEFLIYFQGNSAPDKSGLPSDRFSAERTGGSVSTLTIQRTQQEDSAVYLCASSLFRDRGYGYTFGSGTRLTVV.